These T cell receptor beta chains were read from a single sample in a study of OX40 agonist ivuxolimab in advanced cancers. The repertoire was sequenced with immunoSEQ multiplex PCR; TCRdb's copy has only in-frame clones and lacks some. The data show tens of thousands of clones, around 83% seen once. The sequenced sample was CD4+ or CD8+ T cells sorted from blood, obtained in a trial of the OX40 agonist ivuxolimab. The receptors stem from an adult with an advanced solid tumor such as melanoma, head and neck, liver or kidney cancer. CDR3s leave out the opening cysteine and the closing phenylalanine or tryptophan. D genes are given only for firm matches.

v_gene	j_gene	d_gene	CDR3aa
TRBV18	TRBJ2-7	TRBD2	ASSPRLAGGRYEQY
TRBV23-1	TRBJ1-2	.	ASSQSEGGYGYT
TRBV5-1	TRBJ2-7	TRBD1	ASSPTGGAFKQY
TRBV6-1	TRBJ2-2	TRBD2	ASRGRVGGELF
TRBV6-5	TRBJ1-2	.	ASSYSGTYGYT
TRBV7-2	TRBJ2-5	TRBD2	ASSLRGSAAETQY
TRBV11-3	TRBJ2-3	.	ASSPRGGRSDTQY
TRBV6-6	TRBJ1-5	.	ASSYSGSNQPQH
TRBV5-4	TRBJ2-2	TRBD2	ASSLETSALTGELF
TRBV4-1	TRBJ2-2	TRBD2	ASSHQERGKSGELF
TRBV2	TRBJ1-4	TRBD1	ASSVTGQVHEKLF
TRBV6-1	TRBJ1-2	TRBD1	ASWIRDSYNYGYT